The source of this T cell receptor beta chain is a study of cytomegalovirus exposure and HLA in healthy donors. The CDR3 is 17 amino acids. Looked up from germline, CDR1 is SGHTA and CDR2 is FQGNSA. V lost 5 bases to trimming and J lost 9 bases; unmatched junction nucleotides: 15. PCR was performed using 60 Vbeta and 13 Jbeta primers. Only in-frame clones appear in the TCRdb table, and some are missing; sequencing was by immunoSEQ multiplex PCR. Among 35,000 to 55,000 clones listed, approximately 72% were seen once. The study, taken as a whole, reports: The study dropped some indistinguishable V segments, TRBV6-2 and TRBV6-3 among them. Reported results showed that the classifier diagnosed cytomegalovirus status with high specificity and sensitivity. It was likely that a cluster of highly shared sequence variants was a sequencing artifact. Most TCR sequences were seen very rarely across donors, but some public TCRs occurred in many.

With regard to this clone: Its specificity is unknown.

The sequenced sample was PBMCs. This clonotype originated in a young woman in good health and CMV-seronegative. The chain joins TRBV7-2 to TRBJ1-6, with 8 nucleotides matching TRBD1. The CDR3, as DNA: TGTGCCAGCAGCCCCGGAACGACAGGGGATACTAGTTCACCCCTCCACTTT. Its translation: CASSPGTTGDTSSPLHF. Variable domain in full (rest from reference TRBV7-2 and TRBJ1-6): GAGVSQSPSNKVTEKGKDVELRCDPISGHTALYWYRQSLGQGLEFLIYFQGNSAPDKSGLPSDRFSAERTGGSVSTLTIQRTQQEDSAVYLCASSPGTTGDTSSPLHFGNGTRLTVT.